Each of the 25 T cell receptor beta chains below was sequenced from the same sample in a study of T-cell reconstitution after alpha-beta-depleted transplantation in children. Preparation of the TCRbeta library involved a method that used unique molecular identifiers. Each CDR3 protein is one row after TCRdb ran MiXCR on the PCR reads. The sample carries hundreds of thousands of distinct CDR3 sequences, about a tenth recorded once. Source: PBMCs, taken before TCRalphabeta/CD19-depleted stem cell transplant. The receptors derive from a child under three years old with acute myeloid leukemia, due to receive a stem cell transplant.

This clonotype has at least ten counts. The gene calls are TRBV5-1 and TRBJ1-1, with TRBD1 matching 8 bases. The CDR3 has 15 amino acids. Per the germline V gene, CDR1 is SGHRS and CDR2 is YFSETQ. Trimming removed 1 base from V and 4 bases from J; junction bases left unmatched: 6. The CDR3 DNA is TGCGCCAGCAGCTTGATAACAGGGGGTGGCACTGAAGCTTTCTTT. This encodes CASSLITGGGTEAFF.

This clonotype has a count of ten or more. This CDR3 is CASSLEWREETQYF. CDR3 DNA sequence: TGCGCCAGCAGCTTGGAGTGGAGGGAAGAGACCCAGTACTTC. The chain carries TRBV5-1 and TRBJ2-5, with D maybe TRBD2 (6 bases). The CDR3 is made up of 14 amino acids. Germline assignment: CDR1 SGHRS and CDR2 YFSETQ. Between the trimmed V and J ends, which lost 0 bases and 3 bases, there was a span of 9 bases.

This clonotype appeared many times. The chain couples TRBV2 to TRBJ2-3, with TRBD2 identical over 8 bases. Unmatched junction bases numbered 10, after V lost 11 bases and J lost 0 bases. Germline assignment: CDR1 SNHLY and CDR2 FYNNEI. The CDR3 has 15 amino acids. The CDR3 nucleotides read TGTGCCGCCGGGGGTGCGGGAGGAAGCACAGATACGCAGTATTTT. Protein: CAAGGAGGSTDTQYF.

The table lists this clonotype with many counts. V and J are TRBV5-1 and TRBJ1-1; TRBD1 might be the D (6 bases). Germline V gives CDR1 SGHRS, CDR2 YFSETQ. The CDR3 has 14 residues. Trimming shortened V by 4 bases and J by 5 bases, and 15 bases separated the two germline ends. DNA of the CDR3: TGCGCCAGCAGCCTATGGGGGGGCAGTACTGAAGCTTTCTTT. This encodes CASSLWGGSTEAFF.

This chain joins TRBV5-6 and TRBJ2-7; D not resolved. V was cut by 3 bases and J by 3 bases, with 16 bases left in between. Germline V gene lookup returns CDR1 SGHDT and CDR2 YYEEEE. This CDR3 has 15 residues. Written as DNA, the CDR3 is TGTGCCAGCAGCTCGGGCGTGGCGGAATTCTACGAGCAGTACTTC. It specifies CASSSGVAEFYEQYF.

This clonotype has a count of ten or more. V is TRBV29-1 and J is TRBJ2-7; no definite D call. Trimming cost V 5 bases and J 5 bases, with 10 bases left between them. CDR3 length equals 11 residues. Germline CDR1 and CDR2: SQVTM and ANQGSEA. The CDR3 region has the DNA TGCAGCGTTTACATCCACCACGAGCAGTACTTC. This encodes CSVYIHHEQYF.

In its sample, this clonotype was seen many times. This rearrangement joins TRBV5-1 to TRBJ1-1; no clear D gene. Trimming left V 3 bases short and J 3 bases short, with 9 bases between. The CDR3 has 13 amino acids. Germline V CDR1 and CDR2: SGHRS, YFSETQ. The CDR3 region is CASSSRPDTEAFF. CDR3 bases: TGCGCCAGCAGCTCCCGTCCGGACACTGAAGCTTTCTTT.

This clonotype was counted at least ten times. The rearrangement joins TRBV24-1 to TRBJ2-1, with 11 bases aligning to TRBD2. J gave up 1 base and V 4 bases, and 2 bases lay outside the gene matches. The CDR3 length is 16 residues. Germline V lookup: CDR1 KGHDR, CDR2 SFDVKD. CDR3 sequence reads: CATSDIAGGSYNEQFF. The CDR3 DNA sequence: TGTGCCACCAGTGACATAGCGGGAGGGTCCTACAATGAGCAGTTCTTC.

This clonotype occurred many times. The chain recombines TRBV12-3 or TRBV12-4 with TRBJ1-3; D call uncertain. The CDR3 contains 16 residues. The V gene lost 3 bases and the J gene lost 0 bases, with 12 bases spanning the gap. Here the CDR3 reads CASSLRQTSSGNTIYF. The CDR3 nucleotides read TGTGCCAGCAGTTTGAGGCAGACGAGCTCTGGAAACACCATATATTTT.

This clonotype was seen ten or more times. A read error may be the cause here, since a much bigger clone is one base away. Given the absence of the conserved phenylalanine or tryptophan at the CDR3 end, a read error is likely. The chain uses TRBV5-1 and TRBJ1-1; D is uncertain. The CDR3 has 11 amino acids. CDR1 and CDR2 from the germline V gene are SGHRS and YFSETQ. V was clipped by 0 bases and J by 3 bases, with 0 bases between them. The CDR3 DNA reads TGCGCCAGCAGCTTGGACACTGAAGCTTTCCTT. Its translation is CASSLDTEAFL.

In its sample, this clonotype was seen a few times. This chain joins TRBV5-4 and TRBJ2-2, with 12 nucleotides matching TRBD2. Germline V CDR1 and CDR2: SGHNT, YYREEE (reference sequence). The CDR3 is 16 amino acids. V gave up 4 bases and J gave up 6 bases; unmatched junction bases: 7. Here the CDR3 DNA reads TGTGCCAGCAGCCTGGCTAGACTAGCGGGAGCCGGGGAGCTGTTTTTT. Its protein product is CASSLARLAGAGELFF.

V gene TRBV4-3 combines with J gene TRBJ1-1; 12 bases are shared with TRBD1. Germline V gives CDR1 LGHNA, CDR2 YSLEER. The CDR3 covers 15 residues. V was clipped by 3 bases and J by 5 bases; unmatched bases: 4. The CDR3 DNA reads TGCGCCAGCAGCCATCGGGACAGGGGGCTGACTGAAGCTTTCTTT. Its translation: CASSHRDRGLTEAFF.

This clonotype has only a few counts. The chain uses TRBV5-4 and TRBJ2-5, with D perhaps assigned TRBD1 or TRBD2 (6 bases each). Deletions cut 2 bases from V and 4 bases from J, with 21 bases between. CDR1 is SGHNT, CDR2 YYREEE, per germline (reference sequence). This CDR3 spans 17 amino acids. CDR3: CASSLKSLGGLRETQYF. For the CDR3, the DNA is TGTGCCAGCAGCTTAAAGAGTCTTGGGGGGCTGCGAGAGACCCAGTACTTC.

This clonotype was counted only a few times. This chain links TRBV4-1 with TRBJ1-1, with 8 positions matching TRBD1. The CDR3 loop spans 13 amino acids. Germline CDR1 and CDR2: MGHRA and YSYEKL. V shed 2 bases, J shed 11 bases, and the junction held 7 bases outside the gene matches. This CDR3 reads CASSQPPGQVAFF. The CDR3 DNA reads TGCGCCAGCAGCCAACCCCCGGGACAGGTGGCTTTCTTT.

On this clonotype itself: Given a much more abundant clone one base away, this may be a read error. The chain links TRBV11-2 to TRBJ2-2, with 7 bases lining up with TRBD1. This CDR3 has 13 amino acids. CDR1 is SGHAT, CDR2 FQNNGV, per germline. CDR3 DNA: TGTGCCGGCAGCGGACAGGCTACCGGGGAGCTGTTTTTT. This codes for CAGSGQATGELFF.

This clonotype has at least ten counts. V and J are TRBV6-5 and TRBJ2-5; possible D gene TRBD2, 7 bases. The V gene lost 0 bases and the J gene lost 5 bases, with 10 bases spanning the gap. Germline V gives CDR1 MNHEY, CDR2 SVGAGI. The CDR3 is 14 amino acids. For the CDR3, the DNA is TGTGCCAGCAGTTACTCGAGGGGGGGGGAGACCCAGTACTTC. It encodes CASSYSRGGETQYF.

This clonotype was seen at least ten times. The gene calls are TRBV6-1 and TRBJ2-2; TRBD2 agrees at 8 bases. The CDR3 extends over 15 amino acids. The germline CDR1 and CDR2 sequences are MNHNS and SASEGT. The trim removed 6 bases at V and 0 bases at J, leaving 3 bases unmatched. Here the CDR3 DNA reads TGTGCCAGCAGAGGACTAGCAGCGAACACCGGGGAGCTGTTTTTT. Translation: CASRGLAANTGELFF.

This clonotype was counted at least ten times. The chain links TRBV7-9 to TRBJ2-1; a weak D match, TRBD2 (6 bases). The CDR3 is 14 amino acids. Trimming left V 5 bases short and J 7 bases short, with 15 bases between. Germline V gene sequence: CDR1 SEHNR, CDR2 FQNEAQ (reference sequence). CDR3 region: CASSLAGRINEQFF. The DNA for the CDR3 is TGTGCCAGCAGCCTCGCGGGAAGGATAAATGAGCAGTTCTTC.

This clonotype was picked up many times. The rearrangement links TRBV5-1 to TRBJ2-2, with D possibly TRBD2 on 5 matching bases. From germline, CDR1 is SGHRS and CDR2 YFSETQ. CDR3 length equals 17 residues. Trimming cost V 5 bases and J 1 base, with 18 bases left between them. The CDR3 reads CASRYLPGVRNTGELFF. CDR3 coding DNA: TGCGCCAGCAGATATCTCCCCGGGGTCCGGAACACCGGGGAGCTGTTTTTT.

This clonotype has a count of ten or more. The CDR3 sequence: CASSSGFSYEQYF. The DNA of the CDR3 is TGTGCCAGCAGCTCCGGGTTCTCCTACGAGCAGTACTTC. The chain combines TRBV7-2 with TRBJ2-7; no definite D call. CDR1 and CDR2 from the germline V gene are SGHTA and FQGNSA. The V and J ends lost 4 bases and 0 bases respectively, with 7 bases between them. The CDR3 extends over 13 amino acids.

This clonotype came up a few times. V gene TRBV12-3 or TRBV12-4 combines with J gene TRBJ2-1; perhaps TRBD2 as D (5 bases). V was shortened by 4 bases and J by 6 bases, with 16 bases between the two germline ends. This CDR3 region has 15 residues. Written as DNA, the CDR3 is TGTGCCAGCAGTTCCGAGGCGGGTCTGGCCAATGAGCAGTTCTTC. Translation: CASSSEAGLANEQFF.

This clonotype has at least ten counts. This chain joins TRBV12-3 or TRBV12-4 and TRBJ1-1; 7 positions agree with TRBD1. This CDR3 comprises 16 residues. J was trimmed by 1 base and V by 3 bases; bases with no gene match: 8. This CDR3 reads CASSLGATGPNTEAFF. In nucleotides, the CDR3 is TGTGCCAGCAGTTTGGGCGCGACAGGGCCGAACACTGAAGCTTTCTTT.

There are many counts of this clonotype. The V gene is TRBV7-2, the J gene TRBJ2-7, with 11 positions matching TRBD2. Per germline, CDR1 SGHTA and CDR2 FQGNSA. The CDR3 loop spans 15 amino acids. Germline trimming cut 4 bases from V and 3 bases from J; bases unmatched to any gene: 5. This chain's CDR3 is CASSSELAGVYEQYF. Written as DNA, the CDR3 is TGTGCCAGCAGCTCTGAACTAGCGGGAGTCTACGAGCAGTACTTC.

This clonotype was detected ten times or more. V is TRBV6-5 and J is TRBJ2-3, with D possibly being TRBD2 (5 bases). With 0 bases removed from V and 2 bases from J, the gap between germline ends came to 9 bases. The CDR3 runs 15 residues. Germline V CDR1 and CDR2: MNHEY, SVGAGI. The CDR3: CASSYSDWDTDTQYF. The CDR3 DNA reads as TGTGCCAGCAGTTACTCGGACTGGGACACAGATACGCAGTATTTT.

This clonotype was recorded once. It may be a read error: a sequence one base away is much more abundant. This chain joins TRBV11-3 and TRBJ2-5; maybe TRBD2 (5 bases). The CDR3 sequence is 12 residues long. Trimming cost V 6 bases and J 13 bases, with 18 bases left between them. CDR1 and CDR2 from the germline V gene are SGHNT and YENEEA. The CDR3 DNA follows: TGTGCCAGCAGGCCAGCGGTAGGCGAGGCGTACTTC. It specifies CASRPAVGEAYF.